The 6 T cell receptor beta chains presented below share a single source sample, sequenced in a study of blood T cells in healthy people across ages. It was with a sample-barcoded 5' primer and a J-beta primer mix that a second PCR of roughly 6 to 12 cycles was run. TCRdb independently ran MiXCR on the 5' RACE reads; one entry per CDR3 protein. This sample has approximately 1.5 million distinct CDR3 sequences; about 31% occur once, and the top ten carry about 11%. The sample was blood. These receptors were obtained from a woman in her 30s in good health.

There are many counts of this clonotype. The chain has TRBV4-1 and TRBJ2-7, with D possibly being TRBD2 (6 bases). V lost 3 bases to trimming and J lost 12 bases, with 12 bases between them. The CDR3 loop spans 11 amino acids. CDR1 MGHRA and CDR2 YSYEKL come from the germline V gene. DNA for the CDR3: TGCGCCAGCAGCCAGTCGGGGGTCCTGTACTTC. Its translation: CASSQSGVLYF.

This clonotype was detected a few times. This CDR3 reads CASSLISGGETQYF. The DNA of the CDR3 is TGTGCCAGCAGCCTGATTAGCGGAGGGGAGACCCAGTACTTC. This sequence joins TRBV6-6 and TRBJ2-7; D might be TRBD2 (6 bases). The assigned J gene may be wrong: the sequence end matches TRBJ2-5 better. This CDR3 spans 14 amino acids. Germline loops: CDR1 MNHNY, CDR2 SVGAGI (reference sequence).

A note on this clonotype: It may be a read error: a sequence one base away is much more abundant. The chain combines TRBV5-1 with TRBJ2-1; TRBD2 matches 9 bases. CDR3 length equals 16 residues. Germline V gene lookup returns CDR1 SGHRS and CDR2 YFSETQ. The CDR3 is CASSLVGGPSGDEQCF. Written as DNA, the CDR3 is TGCGCCAGCAGCTTGGTGGGCGGCCCTAGCGGGGATGAGCAGTGCTTC.

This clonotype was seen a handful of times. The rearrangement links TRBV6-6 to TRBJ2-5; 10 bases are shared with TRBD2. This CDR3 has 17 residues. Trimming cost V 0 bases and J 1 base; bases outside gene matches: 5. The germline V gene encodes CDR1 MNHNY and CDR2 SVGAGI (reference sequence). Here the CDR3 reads CASSYSKSGRAQETQYF. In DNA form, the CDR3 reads TGTGCCAGCAGTTACTCGAAGAGCGGGAGGGCCCAAGAGACCCAGTACTTC.

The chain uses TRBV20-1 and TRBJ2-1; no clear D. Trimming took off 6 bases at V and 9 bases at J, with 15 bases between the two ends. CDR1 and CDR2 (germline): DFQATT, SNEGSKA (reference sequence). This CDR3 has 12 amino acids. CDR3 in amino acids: CSARLEGGEQFF. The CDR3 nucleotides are TGCAGTGCAAGGCTGGAAGGCGGTGAGCAGTTCTTC.

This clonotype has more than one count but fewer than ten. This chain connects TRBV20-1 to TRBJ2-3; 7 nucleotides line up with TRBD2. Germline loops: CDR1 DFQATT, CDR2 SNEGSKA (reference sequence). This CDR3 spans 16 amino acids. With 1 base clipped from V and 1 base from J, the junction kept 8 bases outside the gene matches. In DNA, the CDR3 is TGCAGTGCTAGAGGGGGGAGTCGGGGGGGCACAGATACGCAGTATTTT. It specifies CSARGGSRGGTDTQYF.